Following are 27 T cell receptor beta chains from one sample sequenced in a study of T cells in narcolepsy. Produced via immunoSEQ multiplex PCR; TCRdb's table is partial and in-frame only. Of some 20,000 clones listed, roughly four fifths are singletons. Sequencing was carried out using memory (CD45RA-) CD4+ T cells from blood. Receptor source: a human donor in good health.

The rearrangement links TRBV5-1 to TRBJ2-1; 9 bases agree with TRBD2. Germline V CDR1 and CDR2: SGHRS, YFSETQ. There are 15 residues in the CDR3. V dropped 0 bases and J dropped 9; count of bases not matched to a gene: 7. CDR3 residues: CASSLDGGRVFEQFF. The DNA of the CDR3 is TGCGCCAGCAGCTTGGATGGCGGGAGGGTTTTTGAGCAGTTCTTC. Full variable domain (rest looked up from reference TRBV5-1 and TRBJ2-1): KAGVTQTPRYLIKTRGQQVTLSCSPISGHRSVSWYQQTPGQGLQFLFEYFSETQRNKGNFPGRFSGRQFSNSRSEMNVSTLELGDSALYLCASSLDGGRVFEQFFGPGTRLTVL.

The J gene is TRBJ2-7, the V gene TRBV6-1, with D uncertain. The CDR3 is 11 residues long. Germline V gives CDR1 MNHNS, CDR2 SASEGT. V lost 8 bases and J lost 4, with 9 bases in between. The CDR3 reads CASPSAYEQYF. CDR3 nucleotides: TGTGCCAGCCCCTCGGCTTACGAGCAGTACTTC.

This clone was found a few times. The rearrangement uses TRBV6-6 and TRBJ2-7, with 8 nucleotides matching TRBD1. J gave up 5 bases and V 6 bases, and 15 bases lay outside the gene matches. The CDR3 is made up of 16 amino acids. From germline, CDR1 is MNHNY and CDR2 SVGAGI (reference sequence). Here the CDR3 DNA reads TGTGCCAGCAGCCAACACCTCCGACAGGGGTACAACGAGCAGTACTTC. Residues: CASSQHLRQGYNEQYF.

This chain joins TRBV2 and TRBJ2-7; D is undetermined. Looked up from germline, CDR1 is SNHLY and CDR2 is FYNNEI. V was cut by 4 bases and J by 0 bases, with 4 bases left in between. There are 12 residues in the CDR3. The CDR3 region is CASSVASYEQYF. Written as DNA, the CDR3 is TGTGCCAGCAGTGTTGCCTCCTACGAGCAGTACTTC. Based on the CDR3 plus reference TRBV2 and TRBJ2-7, the full variable domain is EPEVTQTPSHQVTQMGQEVILRCVPISNHLYFYWYRQILGQKVEFLVSFYNNEISEKSEIFDDQFSVERPDGSNFTLKIRSTKLEDSAMYFCASSVASYEQYFGPGTRLTVT.

The rearrangement uses TRBV5-1 and TRBJ2-4; TRBD2 matches at 11 bases. V lost 0 bases, J lost 1 base, and 9 bases stayed unmatched. Per germline, CDR1 SGHRS and CDR2 YFSETQ. The CDR3 totals 19 residues. CDR3 sequence: CASSLVASGRTGAKNIQYF. CDR3 coding DNA: TGCGCCAGCAGCTTGGTTGCTAGCGGGAGGACGGGGGCCAAAAACATTCAGTACTTC.

V and J are TRBV27 and TRBJ2-5, with D uncertain. The tail of the sequence fits TRBJ2-7 better, so the J call may be wrong. CDR3 length equals 13 residues. Germline CDR1 MNHEY, CDR2 SMNVEV (reference sequence). This chain's CDR3 is CASRTQSTYEQYF. The CDR3 region has the DNA TGTGCCAGCAGAACTCAGTCAACCTACGAGCAGTACTTC.

V and J are TRBV10-3 and TRBJ2-7, with 12 bases matching TRBD1. Losses at the gene ends were 11 bases for V and 7 bases for J; bases not matched to a gene: 21. The CDR3 has 17 residues. Per the germline V gene, CDR1 is ENHRY and CDR2 is SYGVKD. The CDR3 nucleotides are TGTGCCTCGGGGACAGGGGGCTTAAGGTCTAGCGGAGAGGAGCAGTACTTC. It is translated as CASGTGGLRSSGEEQYF.

This sequence joins TRBV5-1 and TRBJ2-5, with 11 bases identical to TRBD2. The J call is doubtful: the DNA matches TRBJ2-7 better. This CDR3 is built from 17 residues. Germline V gives CDR1 SGHRS, CDR2 YFSETQ. CDR3 region: CASSLGLAGRTNYEQYF. The DNA for the CDR3 is TGCGCCAGCAGCCTCGGACTAGCGGGCCGAACGAACTACGAGCAGTACTTC.

This chain joins TRBV27 and TRBJ1-5; D might be TRBD1 (6 bases). Trimming removed 8 bases from V and 7 bases from J, with 12 bases in between. Germline V lookup: CDR1 MNHEY, CDR2 SMNVEV (reference sequence). The CDR3 contains 12 residues. In nucleotides, the CDR3 is TGTGCCAGCGGGGGAGGGGGGCAGCCCCAGCATTTT. It encodes CASGGGGQPQHF.

Here the CDR3 DNA reads TGTGCCAGCAGCTTAGCGACACCAATCTACAATGAGCAGTTCTTC. This encodes CASSLATPIYNEQFF. The genes are TRBV7-2 and TRBJ2-1; D is unresolved. The length of the CDR3 is 15 residues. V was pared by 0 bases and J by 3 bases, with 9 bases between. The V gene's germline CDR1 is SGHTA and CDR2 FQGNSA.

V is TRBV1 and J is TRBJ2-7; TRBD2 was called by the table and not checked on the DNA. TRBV1 is reported as a pseudogene. The CDR3 runs 15 residues. Here the CDR3 reads CTSSRLAGGTYEQYF. The CDR3 nucleotides are TGCACCAGCAGCCGGCTAGCGGGGGGTACCTACGAGCAGTACTTC.

The rearrangement joins TRBV6-5 to TRBJ1-1; no definite D call. CDR3 length equals 16 residues. The V gene's germline CDR1 is MNHEY and CDR2 SVGAGI. V lost 0 bases and J lost 4, with 15 bases in between. CDR3 in DNA: TGTGCCAGCAGTTACTCGAGCACGGGTCGTGGCACTGAAGCTTTCTTT. Its translation is CASSYSSTGRGTEAFF.

This clone was counted once. The chain uses TRBV25-1 and TRBJ2-7; D perhaps matches TRBD1 (5 bases). V was trimmed by 2 bases and J by 7 bases, leaving 15 bases between them. CDR3 length equals 14 residues. Per the germline V gene, CDR1 is MGHDK and CDR2 is SYGVNS. DNA of the CDR3: TGTGCCAGCAGTGAAGGAAAGGGGTCTGGGGAGCAGTACTTC. Amino acid sequence: CASSEGKGSGEQYF.

This clone was seen only a few times. The chain uses TRBV6-5 and TRBJ2-7; 9 positions match TRBD1. This CDR3 comprises 14 residues. Germline CDR1 MNHEY, CDR2 SVGAGI. The trim removed 5 bases at V and 5 bases at J, leaving 7 bases unmatched. This CDR3 reads CASSQDRGRHEQYF. The CDR3 DNA follows: TGTGCCAGCAGTCAGGACAGGGGAAGACACGAGCAGTACTTC.

The genes are TRBV19 and TRBJ2-1; maybe TRBD1 (6 bases). V lost 7 bases and J lost 5, with 15 bases in between. This CDR3 region has 14 residues. Germline CDR1 is LNHDA and CDR2 is SQIVND (reference sequence). The CDR3 region is CASKRTASDNEQFF. The CDR3 DNA reads as TGTGCCAGTAAGAGGACAGCTTCAGACAATGAGCAGTTCTTC.

The chain's CDR3 is CASSSKMNTEAFF. DNA of the CDR3: TGCGCCAGCAGCTCCAAGATGAACACTGAAGCTTTCTTT. The genes are TRBV5-1 and TRBJ1-1, with D unresolved. The length of the CDR3 is 13 residues. Looked up from germline, CDR1 is SGHRS and CDR2 is YFSETQ. V was shortened by 3 bases and J by 0 bases, with 6 bases between the two germline ends.

The V gene is TRBV2, the J gene TRBJ2-1; 8 nucleotides match TRBD2. V lost 9 bases, J lost 9 bases, and 7 bases stayed unmatched. From germline, CDR1 is SNHLY and CDR2 FYNNEI. The CDR3 sequence is 12 residues long. The CDR3 DNA reads TGTGCCAGGGGACTAGGGACGGGTGAGCAGTTCTTC. Residues: CARGLGTGEQFF. Full variable domain (remainder filled in from reference TRBV2 and TRBJ2-1): EPEVTQTPSHQVTQMGQEVILRCVPISNHLYFYWYRQILGQKVEFLVSFYNNEISEKSEIFDDQFSVERPDGSNFTLKIRSTKLEDSAMYFCARGLGTGEQFFGPGTRLTVL.

This clone was counted between two and nine times. This chain links TRBV19 with TRBJ1-1; D is possibly TRBD1 (6 bases). Trimming removed 1 base at V and 5 bases at J, with 11 bases between. The CDR3 consists of 14 residues. Germline loops: CDR1 LNHDA, CDR2 SQIVND (reference sequence). CDR3 sequence: CASSIGRGVTEAFF. CDR3 nucleotides: TGTGCCAGTAGTATAGGGAGGGGGGTTACTGAAGCTTTCTTT. Together with reference TRBV19 and TRBJ1-1, the CDR3 gives the full variable domain: DGGITQSPKYLFRKEGQNVTLSCEQNLNHDAMYWYRQDPGQGLRLIYYSQIVNDFQKGDIAEGYSVSREKKESFPLTVTSAQKNPTAFYLCASSIGRGVTEAFFGQGTRLTVV.

The chain recombines TRBV5-1 with TRBJ1-1; unclear D gene. There are 15 residues in the CDR3. Deletions cut 2 bases from V and 5 bases from J, with 16 bases between. The germline CDR1 and CDR2 sequences are SGHRS and YFSETQ. In nucleotides, the CDR3 is TGCGCCAGCAGCTTAATTGGGTCGGGAGGGACTGAAGCTTTCTTT. It translates to CASSLIGSGGTEAFF.

The chain uses TRBV7-2 and TRBJ1-2; D is unclear. The CDR3 extends over 13 amino acids. Trimming pared 0 bases from V and 2 bases from J, leaving 4 bases between. Per germline, CDR1 SGHTA and CDR2 FQGNSA. The CDR3 region has the DNA TGTGCCAGCAGCTTAGCGGAGAACTATGGCTACACCTTC. It specifies CASSLAENYGYTF.

This chain links TRBV7-3 with TRBJ1-1; 7 bases are a match to TRBD1. CDR1 and CDR2 from the germline V gene are SGHTA and FQGTGA. The CDR3 contains 14 residues. V shed 4 bases and J 4 bases; nucleotides not matched to a gene: 6. CDR3 sequence: CASSSGAGGTEAFF. CDR3 DNA: TGTGCCAGCAGCTCCGGGGCAGGGGGCACTGAAGCTTTCTTT.

The rearrangement links TRBV19 to TRBJ2-1, with TRBD2 identical over 7 bases. This CDR3 has 18 residues. The V segment lost 5 bases and the J segment 9 bases; nucleotides outside the gene matches: 22. The germline CDR1 and CDR2 sequences are LNHDA and SQIVND (reference sequence). In DNA, the CDR3 is TGTGCCAGTAGTCCTTCTTGGGGGAGCGGGATTCCTACGGCTGAGCAGTTCTTC. Residues: CASSPSWGSGIPTAEQFF.

This chain uses TRBV6-5 with TRBJ2-7, with a possible D match to TRBD2 (7 bases). The germline V gene has CDR1 MNHEY and CDR2 SVGAGI. V was clipped by 5 bases and J by 6 bases, with 20 bases between them. The CDR3 length is 15 residues. CDR3 DNA sequence: TGTGCCAGCAGTGGCGGAGGGGGGGAAGAACGCGAGCAGTACTTC. Its protein product is CASSGGGGEEREQYF.

CDR3 sequence reads: CASSQNPQSETQYF. CDR3 DNA: TGTGCCAGCAGCCAGAATCCACAGAGCGAGACCCAGTACTTC. This chain connects TRBV4-2 to TRBJ2-5; no clear D gene. Germline CDR1 and CDR2: LGHNA and YNFKEQ. The CDR3 is 14 residues long. V lost 3 bases and J lost 5, with 13 bases in between.

This chain uses TRBV28 with TRBJ2-5; 9 nucleotides line up with TRBD2. Germline trimming cut 2 bases from V and 5 bases from J; bases unmatched to any gene: 9. Looked up from germline, CDR1 is MDHEN and CDR2 is SYDVKM. The CDR3 length is 16 residues. In nucleotides, the CDR3 is TGTGCCAGCAGTTTAGGGGCTAGCGGGGATAGGGAGACCCAGTACTTC. As protein: CASSLGASGDRETQYF.

This clone was counted a few times. J is TRBJ1-2 and V is TRBV6-5; D is unclear. The V gene's germline CDR1 is MNHEY and CDR2 SVGAGI. CDR3 length equals 14 residues. Trimming left V 5 bases short and J 4 bases short, with 14 bases between. CDR3 nucleotides: TGTGCCAGCAGTGAACCCCCAGTCACCTATGGCTACACCTTC. Translated, it gives CASSEPPVTYGYTF.

This clone was counted a few times. Additional DNA sequences in this sample encode the identical CDR3. The chain couples TRBV6-5 to TRBJ1-3; D gene unclear. The CDR3 runs 14 residues. Germline lookup yields CDR1 MNHEY and CDR2 SVGAGI. V lost 4 bases to trimming and J lost 2 bases, with 9 bases between them. DNA of the CDR3: TGTGCCAGCAGTTCGACGGTGACTGGAAACACCATATATTTT. Translating it yields CASSSTVTGNTIYF.